The clone carrying this TCR beta chain was picked up a small number of times. What it binds is not known. This CDR3 is 11 amino acids long. The germline gives CDR1 MDHEN, CDR2 SYDVKM. Trimming cost V 6 bases and J 7 bases, with 6 bases left between them. The data originate from a study of beta chain features in type 1 diabetes. The study's findings and limits: Within patients, naive, central memory and Treg TCRB repertoires seemed more similar than within healthy donors. Moderately but significantly shorter TCRB CDR3s were found in Type 1 diabetes patients in all four CD4+ subsets. Short templates might get an advantage during PCR, and this would be equal in patients and controls.

Since all of the isolated RNA was reverse transcribed, expressed TCRB transcripts were what got sequenced. Here immunoSEQ multiplex PCR was the method, and the copy in TCRdb shows in-frame clones only, minus some. The sample shows 600,000 or so clones, 9.5% to 15% of them seen only once. One heparinised blood draw averaging approximately 100 mL was given by each donor. Sequenced material: naive CD4+ T cells from blood. The sequence was obtained from a man aged 25-45 years with type 1 diabetes. This sequence joins TRBV28 and TRBJ2-2; D gene uncertain. CDR3 sequence reads: CASRLRGELFF. CDR3 nucleotide sequence: TGTGCCAGCAGACTGCGCGGGGAGCTGTTTTTT.